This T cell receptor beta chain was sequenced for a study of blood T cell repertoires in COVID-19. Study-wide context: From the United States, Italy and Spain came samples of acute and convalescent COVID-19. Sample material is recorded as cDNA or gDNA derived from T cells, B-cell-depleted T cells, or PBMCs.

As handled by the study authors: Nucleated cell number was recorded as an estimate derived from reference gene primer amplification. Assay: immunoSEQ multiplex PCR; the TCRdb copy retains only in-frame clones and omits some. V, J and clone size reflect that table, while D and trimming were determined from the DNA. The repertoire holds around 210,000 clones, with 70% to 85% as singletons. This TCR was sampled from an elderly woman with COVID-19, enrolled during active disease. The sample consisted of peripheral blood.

The CDR3 bases are TGTGCCAGCAGTTCCGCTAGCTTTGAGCAGTTCTTC. Amino acid sequence: CASSSASFEQFF. The V call is TRBV2, the J call TRBJ2-1; a possible D gene is TRBD2 (5 bases). This CDR3 contains 12 residues. The V and J ends lost 5 bases and 9 bases respectively, with 11 bases between them. Germline V gives CDR1 SNHLY, CDR2 FYNNEI.